The 17 T cell receptor beta chains listed next were all sequenced from one sample in a study of T cells in Graves' hyperthyroidism and ophthalmopathy. Amplification of TCR beta CDR3 regions used RNA as the template. The primer set for the first-round RT-PCR of the TCR CDR3 was HTBI. TCRdb reprocessed the multiplex PCR reads with MiXCR, giving one entry per CDR3 protein. The sample comprises under 300,000 distinct CDR3 sequences, less than 30% of which are singletons, and roughly 24% rests with the top ten. The sample was blood. These receptors came from a man in his forties with Graves' hyperthyroidism that later progressed to Graves' ophthalmopathy.

The sample holds many counts of this clonotype. This sequence joins TRBV29-1 and TRBJ1-1; the match to TRBD1 covers 8 bases. This CDR3 comprises 13 residues. With V trimmed by 5 bases and J by 6 bases, 8 bases remained unmatched. The germline V gene has CDR1 SQVTM and CDR2 ANQGSEA. The DNA for the CDR3 is TGCAGCGTTAGGACAGGGACGGACGCTGAAGCTTTCTTT. This gives the protein CSVRTGTDAEAFF.

The rearrangement links TRBV7-2 to TRBJ1-2; D is unclear. Germline V gene data show CDR1 as SGHTA and CDR2 as FQGNSA. Trimming shortened V by 6 bases and J by 8 bases, and 13 bases separated the two germline ends. The CDR3 has 12 amino acids. The CDR3 region has the DNA TGTGCCAGCAGGTTAATGGAGCAAGGCTACACCTTC. Translated: CASRLMEQGYTF.

This clonotype was observed at least ten times. The rearrangement uses TRBV5-1 and TRBJ1-3; D ambiguous. CDR1 is SGHRS and CDR2 is YFSETQ in the germline V gene. Trimming took off 2 bases at V and 0 bases at J, with 6 bases between the two ends. The CDR3 is 14 residues long. CDR3 residues: CASSLTGSGNTIYF. In DNA form, the CDR3 reads TGCGCCAGCAGCTTAACGGGCTCTGGAAACACCATATATTTT.

The chain recombines TRBV29-1 with TRBJ2-7; TRBD1 aligns across 9 bases. V shed 3 bases and J 4 bases; nucleotides not matched to a gene: 10. Germline V CDR1 and CDR2: SQVTM, ANQGSEA. The CDR3 is 15 amino acids. The CDR3 loop is CSVEGGTGSGYEQYF. CDR3 in DNA: TGCAGCGTTGAGGGTGGGACAGGGAGTGGGTACGAGCAGTACTTC.

The table lists this clonotype with many counts. The chain joins TRBV13 to TRBJ1-2; D gene unclear. Deletions cut 3 bases from V and 5 bases from J, with 13 bases between. Germline CDR1 PRHDT, CDR2 FYEKMQ (reference sequence). The CDR3 has 14 residues. The CDR3 DNA follows: TGTGCCAGCAGCTTTCGCGAGCGCCCGTATGGCTACACCTTC. The encoded protein is CASSFRERPYGYTF.

The chain uses TRBV6-1 and TRBJ2-7, with TRBD1 identical over 8 bases. With 0 bases clipped from V and 4 bases from J, the junction kept 8 bases outside the gene matches. This CDR3 has 16 residues. CDR1 and CDR2 from the germline V gene are MNHNS and SASEGT. CDR3 sequence: CASSEAAGQAFYEQYF. DNA for the CDR3: TGTGCCAGCAGTGAAGCGGCGGGACAGGCGTTTTACGAGCAGTACTTC.

The sample holds many counts of this clonotype. The chain joins TRBV12-3 or TRBV12-4 to TRBJ2-7; 9 nucleotides match TRBD2. CDR3 size: 14 residues. J lost 6 bases, V lost 6 bases, and 9 bases had no gene match. CDR3 loop: CASSGTSFRGEQYF. CDR3 in DNA: TGTGCCAGCAGCGGGACTAGCTTTCGCGGCGAGCAGTACTTC.

This clonotype was counted at least ten times. The V gene is TRBV6-5, the J gene TRBJ1-5; D remains ambiguous. Germline V gene sequence: CDR1 MNHEY, CDR2 SVGAGI. V was clipped by 6 bases and J by 2 bases, with 8 bases between them. There are 13 residues in the CDR3. The CDR3 DNA sequence: TGTGCCAGCAGAGGACGGGGCAATCAGCCCCAGCATTTT. Translation gives CASRGRGNQPQHF.

The chain has TRBV6-5 and TRBJ1-2, with D hard to call. Trimming took off 3 bases at V and 1 base at J, with 6 bases between the two ends. Germline V gene data show CDR1 as MNHEY and CDR2 as SVGAGI. The CDR3 is 13 amino acids. CDR3 in amino acids: CASSYGLNYGYTF. The CDR3 DNA sequence: TGTGCCAGCAGTTATGGGCTTAACTATGGCTACACCTTC.

This clonotype was seen a handful of times. The gene calls are TRBV7-8 and TRBJ2-2; D is undetermined. The V and J ends lost 3 bases and 1 base respectively, with 12 bases between them. The germline V gene encodes CDR1 SGHVS and CDR2 FQNEAQ. The CDR3 is made up of 16 amino acids. DNA of the CDR3: TGTGCCAGCAGCTTCCTGGTAGGACGGAACACCGGGGAGCTGTTTTTT. Amino acids: CASSFLVGRNTGELFF.

This clonotype was seen ten or more times. This sequence joins TRBV10-3 and TRBJ2-7; TRBD1 aligns across 9 bases. Trimming at V came to 6 bases and at J to 3 bases, leaving 9 bases not matched to a gene. The CDR3 totals 15 residues. In germline, CDR1 is ENHRY, CDR2 SYGVKD. The CDR3: CAIRNPGQGNYEQYF. Here the CDR3 DNA reads TGTGCCATCAGGAACCCGGGACAGGGTAACTACGAGCAGTACTTC.

This clonotype was counted ten times or more. The V gene is TRBV12-3 or TRBV12-4, the J gene TRBJ2-7; 9 positions match TRBD2. This CDR3 spans 15 amino acids. V lost 3 bases to trimming and J lost 6 bases; unmatched junction nucleotides: 9. The CDR3 sequence is CASSFRAGGLGEQYF. The DNA for the CDR3 is TGTGCCAGCAGTTTCAGGGCGGGAGGGCTGGGCGAGCAGTACTTC.

This clonotype was detected ten times or more. The chain recombines TRBV29-1 with TRBJ2-5, with D hard to call. The CDR3 is 10 amino acids. Germline V gives CDR1 SQVTM, CDR2 ANQGSEA. V gave up 4 bases and J gave up 2 bases, with 2 bases separating them. The DNA of the CDR3 is TGCAGCGTTGTTCAAGAGACCCAGTACTTC. Amino acid sequence: CSVVQETQYF. Looking up the rest from reference TRBV29-1 and TRBJ2-5 gives the full variable domain: SAVISQKPSRDICQRGTSLTIQCQVDSQVTMMFWYRQQPGQSLTLIATANQGSEATYESGFVIDKFPISRPNLTFSTLTVSNMSPEDSSIYLCSVVQETQYFGPGTRLLVL.

This clonotype was counted at least ten times. The chain is built from TRBV19 and TRBJ2-7, with 8 bases identical to TRBD2. J lost 2 bases, V lost 6 bases, and 0 bases had no gene match. This CDR3 comprises 12 residues. Germline V gene lookup returns CDR1 LNHDA and CDR2 SQIVND (reference sequence). The CDR3 DNA follows: TGTGCCAGTAGCGGGAGGGCCTACGAGCAGTACTTC. Translated: CASSGRAYEQYF.

This clonotype was seen many times. V gene TRBV11-2 combines with J gene TRBJ1-3; the D gene is possibly TRBD1 (5 bases). There are 18 residues in the CDR3. V gave up 3 bases and J gave up 0 bases, with 18 bases separating them. Germline lookup yields CDR1 SGHAT and CDR2 FQNNGV. The CDR3 here is CASSFSPGRGYSGNTIYF. The CDR3 DNA sequence: TGTGCCAGCAGCTTCTCACCGGGGCGGGGGTACTCTGGAAACACCATATATTTT.

The table lists this clonotype with many counts. The chain combines TRBV7-4 with TRBJ2-7; 8 bases fit TRBD1. Germline V lookup: CDR1 SGHVT, CDR2 SQSDAQ. The ends lost 1 base at V and 2 bases at J; junction bases unmatched: 19. CDR3 length equals 20 residues. The DNA of the CDR3 is TGTGCCAGCAGCTTAGTGGGTCCGTTCAGGGGGCTAAACGTCACCTACGAGCAGTACTTC. Translation: CASSLVGPFRGLNVTYEQYF.

The chain carries TRBV25-1 and TRBJ1-4; D remains unclear. The CDR3 sequence is 10 residues long. Germline V gives CDR1 MGHDK, CDR2 SYGVNS. V was cut by 6 bases and J by 8 bases, with 4 bases left in between. DNA for the CDR3: TGTGCCAGCAGGAGGGAAAAACTGTTTTTT. It translates to CASRREKLFF.